The 29 T cell receptor beta chains below come from one sample, sequenced in a study of control samples from healthy donors and cancer patients. Sequenced by immunoSEQ multiplex PCR; TCRdb stores in-frame clones only, minus some. Among some 65,000 clones listed, more than 75% were seen once. Sequencing was performed on PBMCs. These TCRs come from a woman between 50 and 59 years old with lung cancer.

The rearrangement joins TRBV5-6 to TRBJ2-5, with D hard to call. Germline V gene lookup returns CDR1 SGHDT and CDR2 YYEEEE. This CDR3 has 13 residues. V was cut by 5 bases and J by 5 bases, with 13 bases left in between. This CDR3 reads CASRITLGETQYF. CDR3 bases: TGTGCCAGCAGGATCACGCTAGGGGAGACCCAGTACTTC.

The chain employs TRBV5-5 and TRBJ2-5; no clear D gene. Trimming stripped 0 bases from V and 5 bases from J, with 8 bases between. This CDR3 region has 13 residues. Germline lookup yields CDR1 SGHKS and CDR2 YYEKEE (reference sequence). Here the CDR3 reads CASSLAPRETQYF. DNA of the CDR3: TGTGCCAGCAGCTTGGCCCCCCGGGAGACCCAGTACTTC.

V and J are TRBV5-1 and TRBJ2-3; TRBD2 agrees at 7 bases. V dropped 0 bases and J dropped 2; count of bases not matched to a gene: 6. CDR3 length: 16 amino acids. The germline CDR1 and CDR2 sequences are SGHRS and YFSETQ. As DNA, the CDR3 is TGCGCCAGCAGCTTGGATGTCCTAGCGGCCACAGATACGCAGTATTTT. Translating it yields CASSLDVLAATDTQYF.

The chain recombines TRBV4-3 with TRBJ1-5; perhaps TRBD1 as D (6 bases). The V end was cut by 5 bases, the J end by 0 bases, with 11 bases between. The CDR3 is 15 amino acids. Germline-derived CDR1 and CDR2 are LGHNA and YSLEER. The CDR3 region is CASSLDSLSNQPQHF. The DNA for the CDR3 is TGCGCCAGCAGCTTGGACAGTCTTAGCAATCAGCCCCAGCATTTT.

This sequence joins TRBV28 and TRBJ1-2; D may be TRBD1 (5 bases). Germline assignment: CDR1 MDHEN and CDR2 SYDVKM. The CDR3 consists of 15 residues. V gave up 2 bases and J gave up 6 bases, with 16 bases separating them. The CDR3 is CASSLIGTGGDGYTF. The DNA for the CDR3 is TGTGCCAGCAGTTTAATCGGGACGGGCGGAGATGGCTACACCTTC.

V usage is TRBV6-2 or TRBV6-3 and J usage is TRBJ1-3; D unclear. Germline values: CDR1 MNHEY, CDR2 SVGEGT. The V and J ends lost 6 bases and 0 bases respectively, with 9 bases between them. This CDR3 is 14 amino acids long. The CDR3 region is CASSQYSSGNTIYF. In DNA, the CDR3 is TGTGCCAGCAGCCAATACAGCTCTGGAAACACCATATATTTT.

This clone appeared once. The chain couples TRBV5-1 to TRBJ2-1; D is unclear. CDR1 is SGHRS and CDR2 is YFSETQ in the germline V gene. Trimming took off 5 bases at V and 7 bases at J, with 10 bases between the two ends. This CDR3 has 12 residues. CDR3 sequence (DNA): TGCGCCAGCAGAGTCTTAGAGAATGAGCAGTTCTTC. The encoded protein is CASRVLENEQFF. The variable domain in full, with the rest retrieved from reference TRBV5-1 and TRBJ2-1, is KAGVTQTPRYLIKTRGQQVTLSCSPISGHRSVSWYQQTPGQGLQFLFEYFSETQRNKGNFPGRFSGRQFSNSRSEMNVSTLELGDSALYLCASRVLENEQFFGPGTRLTVL.

J is TRBJ1-1 and V is TRBV13, with TRBD1 matching over 8 bases. The CDR3 consists of 15 residues. Germline CDR1 reads PRHDT; CDR2 reads FYEKMQ (reference sequence). The ends lost 5 bases at V and 1 base at J; junction bases unmatched: 6. The CDR3 spells CASSPTGQANTEAFF. The CDR3 region has the DNA TGTGCCAGCAGCCCCACGGGACAGGCGAACACTGAAGCTTTCTTT.

This CDR3 is CASSEGVYEQYF. DNA for the CDR3: TGTGCCAGCAGTGAAGGGGTCTACGAGCAGTACTTC. The rearrangement uses TRBV2 and TRBJ2-7; D is unclear. CDR1 is SNHLY and CDR2 is FYNNEI in the germline V gene. CDR3 length: 12 amino acids. V was pared by 1 base and J by 3 bases, with 4 bases between.

The V call is TRBV5-1, the J call TRBJ1-1; 11 bases line up with TRBD1. The germline V gene encodes CDR1 SGHRS and CDR2 YFSETQ. The V segment lost 4 bases and the J segment 2 bases; nucleotides outside the gene matches: 4. This CDR3 region has 15 residues. Written as DNA, the CDR3 is TGCGCCAGCAGCCCCCGGACAGGGGGCAACACTGAAGCTTTCTTT. Its protein product is CASSPRTGGNTEAFF.

Written as DNA, the CDR3 is TGTGCCAGCAGGTATCAAGGTAAAGAAGCTTTCTTT. Protein: CASRYQGKEAFF. The J gene is TRBJ1-1, the V gene TRBV28, with unresolved D. With 6 bases removed from V and 8 bases from J, the gap between germline ends came to 13 bases. The CDR3 has 12 residues. The germline CDR1 and CDR2 sequences are MDHEN and SYDVKM.

The rearrangement joins TRBV18 to TRBJ2-5, with a possible D match to TRBD1 (6 bases). Trimming pared 4 bases from V and 4 bases from J, leaving 16 bases between. CDR1 KGHSH and CDR2 LQKENI come from the germline V gene. The CDR3 sequence is 15 residues long. CDR3 loop: CASSRLPDRRETQYF. The DNA for the CDR3 is TGTGCCAGCTCACGCCTTCCTGACAGGCGAGAGACCCAGTACTTC.

The genes are TRBV10-3 and TRBJ2-7; 9 positions match TRBD1. V was clipped by 4 bases and J by 7 bases; unmatched bases: 11. Germline V gene data show CDR1 as ENHRY and CDR2 as SYGVKD. CDR3 size: 15 residues. The CDR3 protein is CAISAPGQGKGEQYF. Written as DNA, the CDR3 is TGTGCCATCAGTGCCCCGGGACAGGGAAAGGGAGAGCAGTACTTC.

CDR3: CASTISRDTRSYGYTF. In DNA, the CDR3 is TGTGCCAGTACCATTTCTCGGGACACGAGATCCTATGGCTACACCTTC. The chain uses TRBV19 and TRBJ1-2; weak D call: TRBD1 (6 bases). Germline V CDR1 and CDR2: LNHDA, SQIVND (reference sequence). Trimming stripped 7 bases from V and 4 bases from J, with 22 bases between. This CDR3 has 16 amino acids.

The chain joins TRBV7-8 to TRBJ2-5; D gene unclear. Trimming pared 5 bases from V and 2 bases from J, leaving 9 bases between. CDR3 length equals 13 residues. Germline loops: CDR1 SGHVS, CDR2 FQNEAQ. CDR3 DNA sequence: TGTGCCAGCAGCATGACCCCTCAAGAGACCCAGTACTTC. This gives the protein CASSMTPQETQYF.

On this clone itself: Other nucleotide sequences from this sample produce the same CDR3. The chain joins TRBV9 to TRBJ1-1, with D maybe TRBD1 (5 bases). This CDR3 comprises 13 residues. The germline V gene encodes CDR1 SGDLS and CDR2 YYNGEE. Trimming stripped 1 base from V and 1 base from J, with 5 bases between. In DNA, the CDR3 is TGTGCCAGCAGCGTACAGGGGAACACTGAAGCTTTCTTT. Encoded protein: CASSVQGNTEAFF.

This chain uses TRBV6-7 with TRBJ1-3; the D is unclear. Being an ORF, TRBV6-7 has a function that is uncertain. CDR3 size: 16 residues. V gave up 2 bases and J gave up 0 bases, with 11 bases separating them. This CDR3 reads CASSYPTVSSGNTIYF. The CDR3 DNA reads as TGTGCCAGCAGTTACCCAACTGTCAGCTCTGGAAACACCATATATTTT.

The J gene is TRBJ1-4, the V gene TRBV5-1; D is possibly TRBD1 (5 bases). The ends were cut back, 0 bases at V and 4 bases at J, with 7 bases in the middle. CDR3 length: 14 residues. Germline assignment: CDR1 SGHRS and CDR2 YFSETQ. CDR3 loop: CASSLGQSNEKLFF. Here the CDR3 DNA reads TGCGCCAGCAGCTTGGGACAGAGTAATGAAAAACTGTTTTTT.

This rearrangement joins TRBV15 to TRBJ1-1; D possibly corresponds to TRBD1 (5 bases). CDR1 is LNHNV, CDR2 YYDKDF, per germline (reference sequence). This CDR3 spans 16 amino acids. The V and J ends lost 1 base and 0 bases respectively, with 12 bases between them. The CDR3 coding sequence is TGTGCCACCAGCAGAGGCATTGGGACGATGAACACTGAAGCTTTCTTT. Translation gives CATSRGIGTMNTEAFF.

This chain joins TRBV27 and TRBJ2-7; 9 bases are a match to TRBD1. Germline V gene lookup returns CDR1 MNHEY and CDR2 SMNVEV (reference sequence). V dropped 5 bases and J dropped 9; count of bases not matched to a gene: 8. The CDR3 sequence is 13 residues long. CDR3 nucleotide sequence: TGTGCCAGCAGTCCGGGGACAGGGACGGTGCAGTACTTC. It is translated as CASSPGTGTVQYF.

This chain uses TRBV7-2 with TRBJ2-5, with 10 bases aligning to TRBD2. This CDR3 spans 14 amino acids. Per the germline V gene, CDR1 is SGHTA and CDR2 is FQGNSA. J lost 2 bases, V lost 6 bases, and 3 bases had no gene match. The CDR3 reads CASRPAGGQETQYF. DNA for the CDR3: TGTGCCAGCAGACCAGCGGGGGGGCAAGAGACCCAGTACTTC.

This clone was counted a single time. This chain links TRBV11-1 with TRBJ2-3; 10 bases line up with TRBD2. V shed 0 bases, J shed 0 bases, and the junction held 9 bases outside the gene matches. CDR3 size: 19 residues. CDR1 and CDR2 (germline): SGHAT, FQDESV (reference sequence). CDR3 protein: CASSLAPYPSGGSTDTQYF. For the CDR3, the DNA is TGTGCCAGCAGCTTAGCCCCATATCCTAGCGGGGGTAGCACAGATACGCAGTATTTT.

The chain carries TRBV19 and TRBJ1-2; 8 bases line up with TRBD1. From germline, CDR1 is LNHDA and CDR2 SQIVND (reference sequence). J gave up 6 bases and V 7 bases, and 7 bases lay outside the gene matches. This CDR3 has 13 amino acids. The CDR3 nucleotides are TGTGCCAGTAACATGGACAGGGTCGATGGCTACACCTTC. Protein sequence: CASNMDRVDGYTF.

V is TRBV4-1 and J is TRBJ1-6; D is unresolved. This CDR3 comprises 12 residues. Germline CDR1 reads MGHRA; CDR2 reads YSYEKL. Trimming stripped 0 bases from V and 10 bases from J, with 4 bases between. CDR3 coding DNA: TGCGCCAGCAGCCAAGATAGATCACCCCTCCACTTT. It translates to CASSQDRSPLHF.

The V gene is TRBV30, the J gene TRBJ1-6; perhaps TRBD1 as D (6 bases). V was pared by 5 bases and J by 7 bases, with 9 bases between. Germline V gene data show CDR1 as GTSNPN and CDR2 as SVGIG (reference sequence). The CDR3 totals 12 residues. CDR3 nucleotides: TGTGCCTGGGGCCAGGGGAATTCACCCCTCCACTTT. Translated: CAWGQGNSPLHF. The whole variable domain, remainder taken from reference TRBV30 and TRBJ1-6, is SQTIHQWPATLVQPVGSPLSLECTVEGTSNPNLYWYRQAAGRGLQLLFYSVGIGQISSEVPQNLSASRPQDRQFILSSKKLLLSDSGFYLCAWGQGNSPLHFGNGTRLTVT.

This rearrangement joins TRBV6-5 to TRBJ2-7, with 9 bases aligning to TRBD1. The CDR3 has 13 amino acids. Germline lookup yields CDR1 MNHEY and CDR2 SVGAGI. After removal of 6 bases from V and 4 bases from J, the junction contained 4 bases not matched to a gene. In DNA, the CDR3 is TGTGCCAGCAGCAAAGGGACAGGGTACGAGCAGTACTTC. Translating it yields CASSKGTGYEQYF.

This chain joins TRBV5-1 and TRBJ2-5; D is perhaps TRBD1 (5 bases). The CDR3 runs 15 residues. The V end was cut by 2 bases, the J end by 5 bases, with 16 bases between. In germline, CDR1 is SGHRS, CDR2 YFSETQ. CDR3 residues: CASSLQDDGGETQYF. CDR3 DNA: TGCGCCAGCAGCTTACAGGACGACGGTGGGGAGACCCAGTACTTC.

This chain links TRBV6-5 with TRBJ1-2; tentative D call: TRBD1 (5 bases). Trimming removed 6 bases at V and 6 bases at J, with 20 bases between. The CDR3 has 15 amino acids. Germline-derived CDR1 and CDR2 are MNHEY and SVGAGI. The CDR3 nucleotides are TGTGCCAGCAGATCCCGTGGGGGACCCATAGATGGCTACACCTTC. Protein: CASRSRGGPIDGYTF.

The chain couples TRBV11-3 to TRBJ1-2; no clear D gene. Germline V gene data show CDR1 as SGHNT and CDR2 as YENEEA. Trimming cost V 0 bases and J 8 bases, with 7 bases left between them. The CDR3 has 12 residues. CDR3 in DNA: TGTGCCAGCAGCTTAGATGGGGAAGGCTACACCTTC. Amino acid sequence: CASSLDGEGYTF.